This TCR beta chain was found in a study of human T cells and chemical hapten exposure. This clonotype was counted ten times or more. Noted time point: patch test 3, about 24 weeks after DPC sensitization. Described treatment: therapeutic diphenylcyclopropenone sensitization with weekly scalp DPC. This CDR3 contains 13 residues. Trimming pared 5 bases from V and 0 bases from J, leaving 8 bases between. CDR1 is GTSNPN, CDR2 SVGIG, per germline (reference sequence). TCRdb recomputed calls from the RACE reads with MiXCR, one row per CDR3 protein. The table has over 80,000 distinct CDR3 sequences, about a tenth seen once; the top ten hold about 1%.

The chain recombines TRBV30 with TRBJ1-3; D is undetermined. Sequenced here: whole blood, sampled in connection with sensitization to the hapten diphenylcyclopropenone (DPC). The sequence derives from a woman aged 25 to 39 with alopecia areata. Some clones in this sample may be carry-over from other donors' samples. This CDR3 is CAWDVSSGNTIYF. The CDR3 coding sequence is TGTGCCTGGGACGTCAGCTCTGGAAACACCATATATTTT.